This T cell receptor (beta chain) was identified during a study of T cells in Graves' hyperthyroidism and ophthalmopathy. Authors of the study amplified TCR beta CDR3 regions from RNA transcripts. HTBI primers were used for first-round RT-PCR of the TCR CDR3. One entry per CDR3 protein, called by TCRdb with MiXCR from the multiplex PCR reads. Of some 300,000 distinct CDR3 sequences listed, roughly a fifth are singletons. This clonotype occurred many times. Germline values: CDR1 LGHDT, CDR2 YNNKEL (reference sequence). Trimming pared 6 bases from V and 0 bases from J, leaving 15 bases between. The CDR3 is 15 amino acids.

The TCR comes from a man in his fifties with Graves' ophthalmopathy. The rearrangement links TRBV3-1 to TRBJ2-7, with D possibly being TRBD1 (5 bases). Specimen: blood. CDR3 region: CASRPTGSGSYEQYF. In DNA form, the CDR3 reads TGTGCCAGCAGACCTACAGGATCGGGCTCCTACGAGCAGTACTTC.